These T cell receptor beta chains were read from a single sample in a study of T cell clonotyping in hematopoietic cell transplantation. The data were produced by immunoSEQ multiplex PCR, yet TCRdb's version contains in-frame clones alone and is incomplete. Of some 76,000 clones listed, about 96% are singletons. Source: peripheral blood mononuclear cells, taken before stem cell transplant. These receptors were collected from a woman aged 50 to 60 with acute myeloid leukemia. Some clones in this sample may be carry-over from other donors' samples. Both conserved end residues are part of each CDR3. Each record gives: V gene, D gene, clone size, J gene, CDR3 protein, CDR3 DNA. D genes are given only for firm matches. Not all rows give a size; the values are once, few, many and, for expanded clones, a class.

v_gene: TRBV10-3; d_gene: NA; abundance: NA; j_gene: TRBJ1-5; CDR3aa: CAIGNSLNQPQHF; CDR3nt: TGTGCCATCGGGAACAGCCTCAATCAGCCCCAGCATTTT
v_gene: TRBV30; d_gene: NA; abundance: NA; j_gene: TRBJ2-1; CDR3aa: CASSSGSSYNEQFF; CDR3nt: TGTGCCTCTAGTAGCGGAAGCTCCTACAATGAGCAGTTCTTC
v_gene: TRBV14; d_gene: TRBD2; abundance: few; j_gene: TRBJ2-1; CDR3aa: CASSQDLAGEQFF; CDR3nt: TGTGCCAGCAGCCAAGATCTAGCGGGTGAGCAGTTCTTC
v_gene: TRBV7-8; d_gene: TRBD1; abundance: NA; j_gene: TRBJ1-5; CDR3aa: CASSPTNRGLNQPQHF; CDR3nt: TGTGCCAGCAGCCCAACAAACAGGGGTCTTAATCAGCCCCAGCATTTT
v_gene: TRBV4-1; d_gene: TRBD2; abundance: NA; j_gene: TRBJ2-3; CDR3aa: CASSPSAQRGLTDTQYF; CDR3nt: TGCGCCAGCAGCCCATCAGCCCAGCGGGGTCTCACAGATACGCAGTATTTT
v_gene: TRBV28; d_gene: NA; abundance: NA; j_gene: TRBJ1-1; CDR3aa: CASSFGPSRTEAFF; CDR3nt: TGTGCCAGCAGTTTCGGACCCTCAAGGACTGAAGCTTTCTTT
v_gene: TRBV11-2; d_gene: NA; abundance: NA; j_gene: TRBJ1-3; CDR3aa: CASRGLSGNTIYF; CDR3nt: TGTGCCAGCAGGGGGCTTAGTGGAAACACCATATATTTT
v_gene: TRBV6-1; d_gene: NA; abundance: NA; j_gene: TRBJ2-3; CDR3aa: CASSPRTATDTQYF; CDR3nt: TGTGCCAGCAGTCCAAGGACAGCCACAGATACGCAGTATTTT
v_gene: TRBV21-1; d_gene: NA; abundance: NA; j_gene: TRBJ1-6; CDR3aa: CASSKCSHSPLHF; CDR3nt: TGTGCCAGCAGCAAATGTTCACATTCACCCCTCCACTTT
v_gene: TRBV5-1; d_gene: NA; abundance: NA; j_gene: TRBJ1-5; CDR3aa: CASSLSGAGQPQHF; CDR3nt: TGCGCCAGCAGCTTGTCCGGGGCAGGGCAGCCCCAGCATTTT
v_gene: TRBV4-1; d_gene: TRBD1; abundance: NA; j_gene: TRBJ1-1; CDR3aa: CASSQVRTGGNTEAFF; CDR3nt: TGCGCCAGCAGCCAGGTAAGGACAGGCGGAAACACTGAAGCTTTCTTT
v_gene: TRBV9; d_gene: NA; abundance: NA; j_gene: TRBJ1-3; CDR3aa: CASSSDTDSGNTIYF; CDR3nt: TGTGCCAGCAGCTCCGACACCGACTCTGGAAACACCATATATTTT
v_gene: TRBV11-2; d_gene: NA; abundance: NA; j_gene: TRBJ1-2; CDR3aa: CASSLERRRYGYTF; CDR3nt: TGTGCCAGCAGCTTAGAACGGCGGCGCTATGGCTACACCTTC
v_gene: TRBV5-6; d_gene: NA; abundance: NA; j_gene: TRBJ2-2; CDR3aa: CASSFSGGGELFF; CDR3nt: TGTGCCAGCAGCTTTAGCGGAGGCGGGGAGCTGTTTTTT
v_gene: TRBV18; d_gene: NA; abundance: few; j_gene: TRBJ1-4; CDR3aa: CASSSVSNEKLFF; CDR3nt: TGTGCCAGCTCCTCGGTGTCGAATGAAAAACTGTTTTTT
v_gene: TRBV5-1; d_gene: NA; abundance: NA; j_gene: TRBJ2-7; CDR3aa: CASSLGQGRNEQYF; CDR3nt: TGCGCCAGCAGCTTGGGGCAGGGTAGGAACGAGCAGTACTTC
v_gene: TRBV6-1; d_gene: NA; abundance: NA; j_gene: TRBJ2-3; CDR3aa: CASSASWWTPTDTQYF; CDR3nt: TGTGCCAGCAGTGCGAGTTGGTGGACACCCACAGATACGCAGTATTTT
v_gene: TRBV28; d_gene: NA; abundance: NA; j_gene: TRBJ2-4; CDR3aa: CASSFVQGSSHYIQYF; CDR3nt: TGTGCCAGCAGTTTTGTGCAGGGGTCTTCGCACTACATTCAGTACTTC
v_gene: TRBV21-1; d_gene: NA; abundance: NA; j_gene: TRBJ1-1; CDR3aa: CASSTQAGRGRANTEAFF; CDR3nt: TGTGCCAGCAGCACCCAGGCTGGGCGGGGCAGGGCGAACACTGAAGCTTTCTTT
v_gene: TRBV29-1; d_gene: NA; abundance: NA; j_gene: TRBJ1-5; CDR3aa: CSVTVGSQPQHF; CDR3nt: TGCAGCGTCACGGTGGGAAGTCAGCCCCAGCATTTT
v_gene: TRBV19; d_gene: TRBD1; abundance: NA; j_gene: TRBJ1-4; CDR3aa: CASSKDRGREKLFF; CDR3nt: TGTGCCAGTAGCAAGGACAGGGGCAGAGAAAAACTGTTTTTT
v_gene: TRBV6-5; d_gene: NA; abundance: NA; j_gene: TRBJ2-7; CDR3aa: CASSRSSGVAYEQYF; CDR3nt: TGTGCCAGCAGTCGTAGTAGCGGAGTGGCCTACGAGCAGTACTTC
v_gene: TRBV6-6; d_gene: TRBD1; abundance: NA; j_gene: TRBJ1-5; CDR3aa: CASRTGDDQPQHF; CDR3nt: TGTGCCAGCAGAACAGGGGACGATCAGCCCCAGCATTTT
v_gene: TRBV5-1; d_gene: NA; abundance: NA; j_gene: TRBJ2-1; CDR3aa: CASSSSPGVNEQFF; CDR3nt: TGCGCCAGCAGCTCCTCCCCAGGGGTCAATGAGCAGTTCTTC